Following are 26 T cell receptor beta chains from one sample sequenced in a study of patients and donors after allogeneic stem cell transplantation. TCRdb re-analysed the RT-PCR reads in MiXCR, keeping a single row per CDR3 protein. The sample gives roughly 960,000 distinct CDR3 sequences, around 17% of which show up once; 6% is in the top ten. Sequenced input: blood, either unsorted or a sorted T cell fraction (not recorded which). The receptors originated from a human donor who was either an allogeneic HSCT recipient or a stem cell or donor lymphocyte infusion donor (not recorded which). It is not recorded whose cells these are; they may come from a transplant donor.

This clonotype was seen a handful of times. This chain links TRBV4-3 with TRBJ2-3; tentatively, D is TRBD2 (7 bases). The CDR3 extends over 17 amino acids. V shed 2 bases and J shed 0 bases, with 15 bases lying between them. Germline V lookup: CDR1 LGHNA, CDR2 YSLEER. CDR3 sequence: CASSQPTGGPSTDTQYF. CDR3 sequence (DNA): TGCGCCAGCAGCCAACCAACGGGGGGCCCTAGCACAGATACGCAGTATTTT.

The chain uses TRBV4-1 and TRBJ1-2; D might be TRBD1 (5 bases). Germline V CDR1 and CDR2: MGHRA, YSYEKL. The germline V and J ends were trimmed by 0 bases and 8 bases, with 16 bases remaining between them. This CDR3 contains 15 residues. The CDR3, as DNA: TGCGCCAGCAGCCAAGACAGGGTAGTCCTTGGGGGCTACACCTTC. Its protein is CASSQDRVVLGGYTF.

Only a few counts were recorded for this clonotype. The rearrangement joins TRBV30 to TRBJ1-1; tentatively, D is TRBD1 (5 bases). Germline values: CDR1 GTSNPN, CDR2 SVGIG (reference sequence). V lost 0 bases, J lost 3 bases, and 14 bases lay in between. This CDR3 spans 15 amino acids. The CDR3 sequence is CAWSVRHQGDTEAFF. The CDR3 DNA reads as TGTGCCTGGAGTGTACGTCACCAGGGCGACACTGAAGCTTTCTTT.

In its sample, this clonotype was seen a few times. The gene calls are TRBV20-1 and TRBJ2-2; 8 nucleotides match TRBD1. This CDR3 is built from 15 residues. J lost 4 bases, V lost 5 bases, and 9 bases had no gene match. Germline CDR1 and CDR2: DFQATT and SNEGSKA (reference sequence). CDR3 sequence: CSAPPTGAVTGELFF. In nucleotides, the CDR3 is TGCAGTGCTCCCCCGACAGGGGCGGTCACCGGGGAGCTGTTTTTT.

The chain uses TRBV2 and TRBJ1-6; 8 positions agree with TRBD1. V dropped 8 bases and J dropped 7; count of bases not matched to a gene: 7. CDR1 and CDR2 (germline): SNHLY, FYNNEI. The CDR3 is 14 residues long. The CDR3 here is CASSPRGRNSPLHF. The CDR3 DNA follows: TGTGCCAGCTCACCCAGGGGGCGAAATTCACCCCTCCACTTT. The whole variable domain, filled in from reference TRBV2 and TRBJ1-6, reads EPEVTQTPSHQVTQMGQEVILRCVPISNHLYFYWYRQILGQKVEFLVSFYNNEISEKSEIFDDQFSVERPDGSNFTLKIRSTKLEDSAMYFCASSPRGRNSPLHFGNGTRLTVT.

For the CDR3, the DNA is TGTGCCAGCAGTTTCCCCCCGGGGTATGAAGCTTTCTTT. It is translated as CASSFPPGYEAFF. The rearrangement links TRBV7-8 to TRBJ1-1; D gene ambiguous. Per the germline V gene, CDR1 is SGHVS and CDR2 is FQNEAQ. The CDR3 runs 13 residues. V was trimmed by 6 bases and J by 7 bases, leaving 15 bases between them.

This chain joins TRBV6-2 or TRBV6-3 and TRBJ1-5; 7 nucleotides line up with TRBD1. Germline CDR1 and CDR2: MNHEY and SVGEGT. V lost 6 bases and J lost 5; bases outside the gene matches: 7. This CDR3 comprises 14 residues. CDR3: CASRLQGRDQPQHF. CDR3 nucleotides: TGTGCCAGCAGGCTACAGGGGAGGGATCAGCCCCAGCATTTT.

The chain uses TRBV7-2 and TRBJ2-7; perhaps D is TRBD1 or TRBD2 (5 bases each). The CDR3 is made up of 15 amino acids. V lost 5 bases, J lost 1 base, and 15 bases lay in between. Germline CDR1 is SGHTA and CDR2 is FQGNSA. CDR3 sequence (DNA): TGTGCCAGCAGCGCTGCCCGAGGGGTTTCCTACGAGCAGTACTTC. Residues: CASSAARGVSYEQYF.

V usage is TRBV27 and J usage is TRBJ1-5; 10 bases map to TRBD1. Trimming at V came to 8 bases and at J to 0 bases, leaving 16 bases not matched to a gene. In germline, CDR1 is MNHEY, CDR2 SMNVEV (reference sequence). The CDR3 spans 19 residues. The CDR3 nucleotides are TGTGCCAGCGAGGCAGAGGAGACAGGGGGCCTCCATAGCAATCAGCCCCAGCATTTT. It specifies CASEAEETGGLHSNQPQHF.

Here the CDR3 reads CSARPLAGCGADTQYF. The CDR3 DNA follows: TGCAGTGCTAGACCCTTAGCGGGGTGTGGCGCGGATACGCAGTATTTT. The rearrangement joins TRBV20-1 to TRBJ2-3; 8 bases are shared with TRBD2. V shed 2 bases, J shed 6 bases, and the junction held 13 bases outside the gene matches. CDR3 length: 16 residues. Per germline, CDR1 DFQATT and CDR2 SNEGSKA (reference sequence).

V and J are TRBV20-1 and TRBJ1-1; D not resolved. The CDR3 runs to 13 residues. Germline CDR1 is DFQATT and CDR2 is SNEGSKA (reference sequence). Trimming took 6 bases from V and 0 from J, leaving 11 bases between them. DNA for the CDR3: TGCAGTGCAACGGAGTCCATGAACACTGAAGCTTTCTTT. It codes for CSATESMNTEAFF.

The chain has TRBV11-2 and TRBJ2-1; D possibly corresponds to TRBD1 (6 bases). The CDR3 runs to 12 residues. The germline V gene has CDR1 SGHAT and CDR2 FQNNGV. The V and J ends lost 1 base and 10 bases respectively, with 8 bases between them. The CDR3 nucleotides read TGTGCCAGCAGCTTAGGAGGGACAGAGCAGTTCTTC. Amino acids: CASSLGGTEQFF.

In this sample, this clonotype turned up a few times. The chain uses TRBV12-3 or TRBV12-4 and TRBJ1-1, with 10 bases that match TRBD1. This CDR3 is built from 17 residues. The J segment lost 4 bases and the V segment lost 3 bases, leaving 11 bases of the junction unmatched. For the CDR3, the DNA is TGTGCCAGCAGTTTTTTGGAGGACAGGGGGATGGGCACTGAAGCTTTCTTT. Translated: CASSFLEDRGMGTEAFF.

The chain combines TRBV6-5 with TRBJ1-5; tentative D call: TRBD1 (5 bases). The germline V and J ends were trimmed by 2 bases and 4 bases, with 9 bases remaining between them. The CDR3 spans 14 residues. Germline CDR1 is MNHEY and CDR2 is SVGAGI. CDR3 in amino acids: CASSYGARNQPQHF. The CDR3 bases are TGTGCCAGCAGTTACGGGGCTCGGAATCAGCCCCAGCATTTT.

The V call is TRBV4-1, the J call TRBJ2-4, with D perhaps given as TRBD1 or TRBD2 (5 bases each). The CDR3 spans 16 residues. V was shortened by 4 bases and J by 0 bases, with 13 bases between the two germline ends. Germline CDR1 and CDR2: MGHRA and YSYEKL. CDR3 sequence reads: CASSPEGKAAKNIQYF. The CDR3, as DNA: TGCGCCAGCAGCCCCGAGGGGAAGGCAGCCAAAAACATTCAGTACTTC.

This clonotype has more than one count but fewer than ten. The chain joins TRBV5-5 to TRBJ1-5, with D perhaps matching TRBD1 (6 bases). The V gene's germline CDR1 is SGHKS and CDR2 YYEKEE (reference sequence). V was shortened by 2 bases and J by 10 bases, with 10 bases between the two germline ends. The CDR3 spans 12 residues. This chain's CDR3 is CASSLQGFPQHF. The DNA of the CDR3 is TGTGCCAGCAGCTTACAGGGATTTCCCCAGCATTTT.

The CDR3 loop is CSVAPTRRDTEAFF. Written as DNA, the CDR3 is TGCAGCGTTGCCCCCACCCGGAGGGACACTGAAGCTTTCTTT. This sequence joins TRBV29-1 and TRBJ1-1; no definite D call. CDR1 is SQVTM, CDR2 ANQGSEA, per germline. V lost 4 bases, J lost 3 bases, and 15 bases lay in between. This CDR3 spans 14 amino acids.

CDR3 loop: CASSARLQGLLTDTQYF. The DNA for the CDR3 is TGTGCCAGCAGCGCCCGCTTACAGGGGCTTCTTACAGATACGCAGTATTTT. This chain connects TRBV7-2 to TRBJ2-3; 7 bases match TRBD1. The germline V gene has CDR1 SGHTA and CDR2 FQGNSA. J was trimmed by 3 bases and V by 5 bases; bases with no gene match: 14. There are 17 residues in the CDR3.

This clonotype was seen a handful of times. This chain links TRBV5-1 with TRBJ2-7; D unclear. V lost 4 bases, J lost 0 bases, and 14 bases lay in between. The CDR3 spans 15 residues. CDR1 SGHRS and CDR2 YFSETQ come from the germline V gene. The CDR3 bases are TGCGCCAGCAGCCTACGGACGGCACCCTCCTACGAGCAGTACTTC. Translated: CASSLRTAPSYEQYF.

This clonotype was found a few times. The chain combines TRBV7-9 with TRBJ1-5, with TRBD1 matching over 8 bases. Trimming cost V 1 base and J 6 bases; bases outside gene matches: 8. The CDR3 totals 16 residues. Germline V gives CDR1 SEHNR, CDR2 FQNEAQ (reference sequence). The CDR3 bases are TGTGCCAGCAGCTTAGGCGCACAGGGGGTGATTCAGCCCCAGCATTTT. Translated: CASSLGAQGVIQPQHF.

DNA of the CDR3: TGTGCCTCGGTCCGGTGGGACACTGAAGCTTTCTTT. It yields the protein CASVRWDTEAFF. The chain employs TRBV30 and TRBJ1-1; D is unresolved. Germline V gene data show CDR1 as GTSNPN and CDR2 as SVGIG (reference sequence). V shed 7 bases and J shed 3 bases, with 12 bases lying between them. The CDR3 spans 12 residues.

The table lists this clonotype with many counts. The chain is built from TRBV5-1 and TRBJ2-3; D is uncertain. This CDR3 contains 15 residues. Trimming took 1 base from V and 0 from J, leaving 9 bases between them. CDR1 and CDR2 from the germline V gene are SGHRS and YFSETQ. CDR3 loop: CASSLTAVSTDTQYF. DNA of the CDR3: TGCGCCAGCAGCTTGACCGCGGTGAGCACAGATACGCAGTATTTT.

This clonotype came up a few times. The chain couples TRBV5-1 to TRBJ2-1; TRBD1 agrees at 7 bases. This CDR3 has 18 amino acids. V gave up 1 base and J gave up 0 bases; unmatched junction bases: 10. Germline V gene sequence: CDR1 SGHRS, CDR2 YFSETQ. The CDR3 sequence: CASSLSTGAPSSYNEQFF. DNA for the CDR3: TGCGCCAGCAGCTTGTCCACAGGGGCCCCCAGCTCCTACAATGAGCAGTTCTTC. Based on the CDR3 plus reference TRBV5-1 and TRBJ2-1, the full variable domain is KAGVTQTPRYLIKTRGQQVTLSCSPISGHRSVSWYQQTPGQGLQFLFEYFSETQRNKGNFPGRFSGRQFSNSRSEMNVSTLELGDSALYLCASSLSTGAPSSYNEQFFGPGTRLTVL.

The sample holds one count of this clonotype. The CDR3 nucleotides read TGCAGTGCTAGAGAGCATCGGACAGGGAACAATCAGCCCCAGCATTTT. This sequence encodes CSAREHRTGNNQPQHF. V is TRBV20-1 and J is TRBJ1-5; 8 bases are shared with TRBD1. The CDR3 length is 16 residues. Per germline, CDR1 DFQATT and CDR2 SNEGSKA (reference sequence). V lost 0 bases and J lost 3; bases outside the gene matches: 7.

This clonotype has a handful of counts. The J gene is TRBJ1-2, the V gene TRBV7-9; a possible D gene is TRBD1 (6 bases). Germline values: CDR1 SEHNR, CDR2 FQNEAQ (reference sequence). CDR3 length: 14 residues. With 2 bases removed from V and 4 bases from J, the gap between germline ends came to 11 bases. The CDR3 here is CASSLRGAGYGYTF. The CDR3 DNA follows: TGTGCCAGCAGCTTACGGGGGGCTGGCTATGGCTACACCTTC.

This clonotype was seen only a few times. V usage is TRBV12-3 or TRBV12-4 and J usage is TRBJ2-3; 9 nucleotides match TRBD2. The CDR3 has 17 amino acids. Trimming at V came to 2 bases and at J to 2 bases, leaving 8 bases not matched to a gene. The CDR3: CASSLWIAGENTDTQYF. In DNA, the CDR3 is TGTGCCAGCAGTTTATGGATAGCGGGAGAAAACACAGATACGCAGTATTTT.